This T cell receptor (beta chain) was observed in a study of T cell repertoires in cytomegalovirus infection. Study summary: In the study, CMV epitopes included recently identified HLA-C-restricted and well-studied HLA-B-restricted ones. Evidence of both CMV infection and a matching HLA type came from public TCR beta signatures.

CDR3 length: 16 residues. Per germline, CDR1 MNHEY and CDR2 SVGAGI. Trimming cost V 2 bases and J 9 bases; bases outside gene matches: 9. Findings and limits, study-wide: HLA-C-restricted CMV-specific TCR beta clonotypes prevailed in the ex vivo response.

In regard to this clonotype: Its cognate antigen is unknown.

TCRdb analysed the reads with MiXCR anew, one entry per CDR3 protein. This sample yields approximately 1,000,000 distinct CDR3 sequences, of which approximately 31% are seen a single time; roughly an eighth belongs to the top ten. The sequencing here drew on cultured CD8+ T cells from PBMCs, taken from culture after CMV antigen stimulation. The chain joins TRBV6-5 to TRBJ2-5, with 13 bases lining up with TRBD2. The TCR sequence derives from a human donor in good health (CMV status not recorded). Some clones in this sample may be carry-over from other donors' samples. The chain's CDR3 is CASSYKTSGGPRAQYF. In nucleotides, the CDR3 is TGTGCCAGCAGTTACAAGACTAGCGGGGGGCCCAGGGCCCAGTACTTC.